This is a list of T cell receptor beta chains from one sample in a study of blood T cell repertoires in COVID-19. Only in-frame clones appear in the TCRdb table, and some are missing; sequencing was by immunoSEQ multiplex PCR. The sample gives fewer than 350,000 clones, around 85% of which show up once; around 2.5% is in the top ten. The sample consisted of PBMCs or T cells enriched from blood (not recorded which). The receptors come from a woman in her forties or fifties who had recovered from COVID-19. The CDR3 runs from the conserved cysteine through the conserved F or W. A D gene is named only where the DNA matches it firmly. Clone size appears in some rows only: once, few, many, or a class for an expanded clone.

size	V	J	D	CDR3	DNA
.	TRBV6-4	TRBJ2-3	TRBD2	CASREWASGSSTDTQYF	TGTGCCAGCCGCGAATGGGCTAGCGGGAGTAGCACAGATACGCAGTATTTT
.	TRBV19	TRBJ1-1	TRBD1	CASSVQGVNTEAFF	TGTGCCAGTAGCGTTCAGGGGGTCAACACTGAAGCTTTCTTT
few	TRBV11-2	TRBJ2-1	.	CASSPQNSYNEQFF	TGTGCCAGCAGCCCCCAAAACTCCTACAATGAGCAGTTCTTC
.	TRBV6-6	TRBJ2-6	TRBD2	CASSDDGLAGGPVGANVLTF	TGTGCCAGCAGCGATGACGGACTAGCGGGGGGGCCGGTTGGGGCCAACGTCCTGACTTTC
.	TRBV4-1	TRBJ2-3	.	CASSAPLDTQYF	TGCGCCAGCAGCGCGCCTTTAGATACGCAGTATTTT
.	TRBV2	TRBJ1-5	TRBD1	CASTTGQVNQPQHF	TGTGCCAGCACCACGGGACAGGTCAATCAGCCCCAGCATTTT
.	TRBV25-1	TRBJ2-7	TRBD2	CASSVGTNYEQYF	TGTGCCAGCAGTGTAGGGACTAACTACGAGCAGTACTTC
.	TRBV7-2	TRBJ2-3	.	CASGFRGRGDTQYF	TGTGCCAGCGGGTTTCGAGGGCGAGGCGATACGCAGTATTTT
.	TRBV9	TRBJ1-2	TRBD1	CASSTSGTGKEGYTF	TGTGCCAGCAGCACCTCCGGGACAGGGAAAGAGGGCTACACCTTC
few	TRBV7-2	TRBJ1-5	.	CASSLNGGNQPQHF	TGTGCCAGCAGCTTAAACGGAGGCAATCAGCCCCAGCATTTT
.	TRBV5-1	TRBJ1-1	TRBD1	CASSLADNRGTAFF	TGCGCCAGCAGCTTGGCCGACAACAGGGGCACAGCTTTCTTT
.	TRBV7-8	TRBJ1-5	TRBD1	CASSLVRDRDNQPQHF	TGTGCCAGCAGCTTAGTCCGGGACAGGGACAATCAGCCCCAGCATTTT
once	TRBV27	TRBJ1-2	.	CASSLRGGGYGYTF	TGTGCCAGCAGTTTACGGGGCGGGGGCTATGGCTACACCTTC
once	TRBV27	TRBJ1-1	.	CASSPSGVEAFF	TGTGCCAGCAGTCCCTCGGGGGTTGAAGCTTTCTTT
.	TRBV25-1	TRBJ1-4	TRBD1	CASSDLDRGRGEKLFF	TGTGCCAGCAGTGACCTGGACAGGGGGCGAGGAGAAAAACTGTTTTTT
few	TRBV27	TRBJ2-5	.	CASSLFPFGEKETQYF	TGTGCCAGCAGTTTATTCCCATTTGGTGAGAAAGAGACCCAGTACTTC
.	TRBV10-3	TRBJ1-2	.	CAIRRERGYGYTF	TGTGCCATCCGCAGGGAGCGGGGCTATGGCTACACCTTC
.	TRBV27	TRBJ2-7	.	CASSPLRESSYEQYF	TGTGCCAGCAGTCCCTTGAGGGAAAGCTCCTACGAGCAGTACTTC
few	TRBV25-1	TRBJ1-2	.	CASSRGAYVDGYTF	TGTGCCAGCAGTCGGGGGGCGTATGTTGATGGCTACACCTTC
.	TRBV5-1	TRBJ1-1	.	CASSFQGTEAFF	TGCGCCAGCAGCTTTCAGGGGACTGAAGCTTTCTTT
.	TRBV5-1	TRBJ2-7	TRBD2	CASSAGGRESYEEQYF	TGCGCCAGCAGCGCCGGTGGGCGGGAGTCTTATGAGGAGCAGTACTTC
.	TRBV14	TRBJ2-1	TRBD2	CASSQGLAEQFF	TGTGCCAGCAGCCAAGGACTAGCGGAGCAGTTCTTC
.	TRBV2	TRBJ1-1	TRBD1	CASSPQTGRNTEAFF	TGTGCCAGCAGCCCCCAGACAGGGCGGAACACTGAAGCTTTCTTT
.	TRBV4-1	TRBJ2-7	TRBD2	CASSQDWRGTYEQYF	TGCGCCAGCAGCCAAGACTGGCGGGGGACCTACGAGCAGTACTTC
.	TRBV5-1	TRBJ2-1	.	CASSGGTGYNEQFF	TGCGCCAGCAGCGGGGGGACGGGTTACAATGAGCAGTTCTTC
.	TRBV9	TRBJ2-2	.	CASSELGVANTGELFF	TGTGCCAGCAGCGAGTTAGGTGTAGCCAATACCGGGGAGCTGTTTTTT
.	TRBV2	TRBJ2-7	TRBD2	CASSSGGSYEQYF	TGTGCCAGCAGTAGCGGGGGATCCTACGAGCAGTACTTC
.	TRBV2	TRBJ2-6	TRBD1	CASSVTGGSGANVLTF	TGTGCCAGCAGTGTCACAGGGGGCTCTGGGGCCAACGTCCTGACTTTC
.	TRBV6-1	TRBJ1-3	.	CASSEVRFGGPPGNTIYF	TGTGCCAGCAGTGAAGTGAGATTTGGAGGGCCCCCTGGAAACACCATATATTTT
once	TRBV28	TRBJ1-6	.	CASSSWGAGRNSPLHF	TGTGCCAGCAGTTCATGGGGGGCTGGACGGAATTCACCCCTCCACTTT
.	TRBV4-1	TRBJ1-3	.	CASSPLFGTIYF	TGCGCCAGCAGCCCCCTATTCGGCACCATATATTTT
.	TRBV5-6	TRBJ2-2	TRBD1	CASSLARDRAVGELFF	TGTGCCAGCAGCTTGGCCCGGGACAGGGCAGTCGGGGAGCTGTTTTTT
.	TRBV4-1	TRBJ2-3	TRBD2	CASSPRTSGRTDTQYF	TGCGCCAGCAGCCCCCGGACTAGCGGGAGAACAGATACGCAGTATTTT
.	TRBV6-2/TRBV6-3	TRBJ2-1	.	CASSYWQASSYNEQFF	TGTGCCAGCAGTTATTGGCAGGCGAGCTCCTACAATGAGCAGTTCTTC
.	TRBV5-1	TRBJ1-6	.	CASSLNPVSAGAGNSPLHF	TGCGCCAGCAGCTTGAATCCGGTTTCGGCAGGAGCGGGTAATTCACCCCTCCACTTT
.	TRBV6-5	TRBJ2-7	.	CASSRTDRAYEQYF	TGTGCCAGCAGTAGAACAGACAGAGCCTACGAGCAGTACTTC
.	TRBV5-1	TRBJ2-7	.	CASSSGRLAGILHDEQYF	TGCGCCAGCAGCTCCGGCCGTTTGGCAGGTATTCTTCACGACGAGCAGTACTTC
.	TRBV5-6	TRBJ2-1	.	CASSFRGEQFF	TGTGCCAGCAGCTTCAGGGGTGAGCAGTTCTTC
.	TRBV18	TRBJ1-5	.	CASSLPQGGPQHF	TGTGCCAGCTCACTACCGCAGGGCGGGCCCCAGCATTTT
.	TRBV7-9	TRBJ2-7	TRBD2	CASSFGAREGEQYF	TGTGCCAGCAGCTTTGGGGCCAGGGAGGGCGAGCAGTACTTC
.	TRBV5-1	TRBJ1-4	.	CASSFDSPATNEKLFF	TGCGCCAGCAGCTTCGACAGTCCTGCAACTAATGAAAAACTGTTTTTT
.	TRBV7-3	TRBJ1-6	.	CASSLTGEASPLHF	TGTGCCAGCAGCTTAACGGGTGAGGCTTCACCCCTCCACTTT
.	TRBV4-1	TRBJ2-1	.	CASSQPGSYYNEQFF	TGCGCCAGCAGCCAGCCGGGGAGTTATTACAATGAGCAGTTCTTC